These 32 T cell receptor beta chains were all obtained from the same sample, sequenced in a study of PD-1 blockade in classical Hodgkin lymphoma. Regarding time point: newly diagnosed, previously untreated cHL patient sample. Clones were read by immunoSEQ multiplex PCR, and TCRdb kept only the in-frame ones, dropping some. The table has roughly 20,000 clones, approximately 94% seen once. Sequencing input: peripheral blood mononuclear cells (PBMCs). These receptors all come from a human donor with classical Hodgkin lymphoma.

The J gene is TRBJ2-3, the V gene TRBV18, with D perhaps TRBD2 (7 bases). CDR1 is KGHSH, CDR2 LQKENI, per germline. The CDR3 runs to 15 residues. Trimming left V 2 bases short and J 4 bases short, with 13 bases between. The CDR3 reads CASSPYGGRADTQYF. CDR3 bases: TGTGCCAGCTCACCATACGGGGGGCGCGCAGATACGCAGTATTTT.

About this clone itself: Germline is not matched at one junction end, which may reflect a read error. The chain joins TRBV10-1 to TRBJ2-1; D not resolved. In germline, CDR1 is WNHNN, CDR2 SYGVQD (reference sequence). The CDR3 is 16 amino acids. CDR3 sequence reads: CASSPTTAAAYNEQLF. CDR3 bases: TGCGCCAGCAGTCCGACGACGGCAGCTGCCTACAATGAGCAGCTCTTC.

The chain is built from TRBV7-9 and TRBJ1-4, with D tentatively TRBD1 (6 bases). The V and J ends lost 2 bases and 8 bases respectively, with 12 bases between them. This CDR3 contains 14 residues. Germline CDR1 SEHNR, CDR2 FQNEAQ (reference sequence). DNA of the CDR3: TGTGCCAGCAGCTTAAGGCAGGGGCGGGAAAAACTGTTTTTT. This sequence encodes CASSLRQGREKLFF.

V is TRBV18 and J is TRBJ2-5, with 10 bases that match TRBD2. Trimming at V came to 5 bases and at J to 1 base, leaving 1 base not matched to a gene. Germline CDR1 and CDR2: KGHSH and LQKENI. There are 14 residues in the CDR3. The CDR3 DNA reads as TGTGCCAGCTCATGGACTAGCGGCCAAGAGACCCAGTACTTC. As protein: CASSWTSGQETQYF.

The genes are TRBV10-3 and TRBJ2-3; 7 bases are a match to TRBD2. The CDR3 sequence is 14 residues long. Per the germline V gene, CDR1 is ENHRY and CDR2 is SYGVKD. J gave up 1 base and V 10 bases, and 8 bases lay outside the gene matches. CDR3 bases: TGTGCCACCCGAGCGGGGACGGGCACAGATACGCAGTATTTT. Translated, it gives CATRAGTGTDTQYF.

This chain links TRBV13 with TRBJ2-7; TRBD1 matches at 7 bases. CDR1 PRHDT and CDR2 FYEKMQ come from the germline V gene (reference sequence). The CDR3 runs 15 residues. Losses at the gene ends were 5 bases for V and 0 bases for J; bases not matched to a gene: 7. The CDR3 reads CASSPGQAYSYEQYF. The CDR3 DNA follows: TGTGCCAGCAGCCCCGGACAGGCCTACTCCTACGAGCAGTACTTC.

CDR3 DNA sequence: TGTGCCAGCAGCTCCCTCGACAGGACCGGCGTGACCATATATTTT. It yields the protein CASSSLDRTGVTIYF. J is TRBJ1-3 and V is TRBV11-2, with a tentative D call TRBD1 (6 bases). V was shortened by 4 bases and J by 10 bases, with 20 bases between the two germline ends. Germline loops: CDR1 SGHAT, CDR2 FQNNGV. This CDR3 has 15 amino acids.

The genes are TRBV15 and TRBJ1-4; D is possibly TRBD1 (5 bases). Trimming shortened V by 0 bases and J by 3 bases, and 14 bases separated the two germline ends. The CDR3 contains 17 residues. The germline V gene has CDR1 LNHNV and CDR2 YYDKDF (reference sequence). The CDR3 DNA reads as TGTGCCACCAGCAGAGATCCTGGGGCCCGGGCTAATGAAAAACTGTTTTTT. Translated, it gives CATSRDPGARANEKLFF.

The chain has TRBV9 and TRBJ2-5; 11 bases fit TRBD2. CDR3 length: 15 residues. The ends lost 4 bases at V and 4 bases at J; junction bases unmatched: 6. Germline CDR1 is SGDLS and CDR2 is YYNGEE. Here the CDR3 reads CASSYSGGARETQYF. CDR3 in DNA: TGTGCCAGCAGCTATAGCGGGGGGGCTCGAGAGACCCAGTACTTC.

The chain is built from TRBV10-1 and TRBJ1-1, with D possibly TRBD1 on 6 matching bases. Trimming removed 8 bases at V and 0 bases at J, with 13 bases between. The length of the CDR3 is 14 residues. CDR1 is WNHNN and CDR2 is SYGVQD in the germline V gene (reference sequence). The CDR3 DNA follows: TGCGCCAGCCCCCCGGGGGCGATGAACACTGAAGCTTTCTTT. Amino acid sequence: CASPPGAMNTEAFF.

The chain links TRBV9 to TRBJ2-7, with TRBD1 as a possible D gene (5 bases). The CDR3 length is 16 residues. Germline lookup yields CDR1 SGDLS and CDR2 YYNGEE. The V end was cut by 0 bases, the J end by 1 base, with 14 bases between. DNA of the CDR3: TGTGCCAGCAGCGTAGGTGGGGCGGTGGGATCCTACGAGCAGTACTTC. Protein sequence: CASSVGGAVGSYEQYF.

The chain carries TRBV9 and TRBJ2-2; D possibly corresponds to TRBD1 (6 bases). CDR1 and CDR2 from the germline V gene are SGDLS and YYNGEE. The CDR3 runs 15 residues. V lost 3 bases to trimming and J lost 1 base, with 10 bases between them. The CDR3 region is CASSEGGLNTGELFF. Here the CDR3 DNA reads TGTGCCAGCAGCGAAGGGGGTCTGAACACCGGGGAGCTGTTTTTT.

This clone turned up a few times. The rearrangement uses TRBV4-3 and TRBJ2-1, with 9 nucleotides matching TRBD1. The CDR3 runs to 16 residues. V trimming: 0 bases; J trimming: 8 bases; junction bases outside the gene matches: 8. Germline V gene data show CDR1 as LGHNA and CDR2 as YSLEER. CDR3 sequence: CASSQEAGTGFDEQFF. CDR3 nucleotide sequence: TGCGCCAGCAGCCAAGAAGCCGGGACAGGGTTTGATGAGCAGTTCTTC.

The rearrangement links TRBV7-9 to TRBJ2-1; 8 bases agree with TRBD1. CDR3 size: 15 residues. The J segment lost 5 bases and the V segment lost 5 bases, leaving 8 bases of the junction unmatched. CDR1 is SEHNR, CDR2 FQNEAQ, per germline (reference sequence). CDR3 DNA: TGTGCCAGCAGCAAAACGGGACAGGTAAACAATGAGCAGTTCTTC. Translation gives CASSKTGQVNNEQFF.

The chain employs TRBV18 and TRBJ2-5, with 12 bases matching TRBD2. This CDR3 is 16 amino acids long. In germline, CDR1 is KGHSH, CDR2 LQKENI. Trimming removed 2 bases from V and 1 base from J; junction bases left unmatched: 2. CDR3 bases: TGTGCCAGCTCACCAGGACTAGCGGGATCCCAAGAGACCCAGTACTTC. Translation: CASSPGLAGSQETQYF.

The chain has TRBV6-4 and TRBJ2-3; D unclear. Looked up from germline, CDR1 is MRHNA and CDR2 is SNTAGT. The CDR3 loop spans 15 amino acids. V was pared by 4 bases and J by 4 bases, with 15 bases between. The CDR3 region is CASSVEASTADTQYF. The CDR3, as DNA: TGTGCCAGCAGTGTCGAGGCCTCCACGGCAGATACGCAGTATTTT.

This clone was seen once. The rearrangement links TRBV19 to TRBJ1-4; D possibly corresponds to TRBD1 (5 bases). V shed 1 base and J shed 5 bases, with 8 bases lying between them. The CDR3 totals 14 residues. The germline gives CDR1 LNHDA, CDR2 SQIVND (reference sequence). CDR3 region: CASSIGPGNEKLFF. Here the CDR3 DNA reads TGTGCCAGTAGTATAGGCCCAGGGAATGAAAAACTGTTTTTT.

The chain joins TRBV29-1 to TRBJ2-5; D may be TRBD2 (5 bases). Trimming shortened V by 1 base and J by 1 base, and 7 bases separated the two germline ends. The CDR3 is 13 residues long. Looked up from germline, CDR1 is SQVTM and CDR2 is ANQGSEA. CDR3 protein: CSVEGGLQETQYF. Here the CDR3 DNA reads TGCAGCGTTGAAGGAGGGCTCCAAGAGACCCAGTACTTC.

As DNA, the CDR3 is TGTGCCAGCAGTCCTCAAGTGAGGACAGGGCTCGCAGATACGCAGTATTTT. Its protein is CASSPQVRTGLADTQYF. The chain is built from TRBV28 and TRBJ2-3; 8 bases agree with TRBD1. The CDR3 spans 17 residues. Per the germline V gene, CDR1 is MDHEN and CDR2 is SYDVKM. Trimming at V came to 5 bases and at J to 4 bases, leaving 14 bases not matched to a gene.

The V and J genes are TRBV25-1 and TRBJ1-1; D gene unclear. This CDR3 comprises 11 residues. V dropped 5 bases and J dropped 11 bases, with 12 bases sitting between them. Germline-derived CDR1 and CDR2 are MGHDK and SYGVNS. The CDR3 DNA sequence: TGTGCCAGCAGTAAAGACATGGACGCTTTCTTT. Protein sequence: CASSKDMDAFF.

In nucleotides, the CDR3 is TGTGCCAGCAGCTCAAACAGGGGGGGTGAAAAACTGTTTTTT. Its protein product is CASSSNRGGEKLFF. The rearrangement uses TRBV9 and TRBJ1-4; 8 nucleotides line up with TRBD1. CDR3 length: 14 residues. Looked up from germline, CDR1 is SGDLS and CDR2 is YYNGEE. Trimming cost V 4 bases and J 7 bases; bases outside gene matches: 6.

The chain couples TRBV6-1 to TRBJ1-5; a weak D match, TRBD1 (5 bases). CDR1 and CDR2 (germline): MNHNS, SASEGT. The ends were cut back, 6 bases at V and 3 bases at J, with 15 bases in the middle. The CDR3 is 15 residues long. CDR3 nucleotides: TGTGCCAGCAGCCTGTGGGGCAGGCCCAATCAGCCCCAGCATTTT. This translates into CASSLWGRPNQPQHF.

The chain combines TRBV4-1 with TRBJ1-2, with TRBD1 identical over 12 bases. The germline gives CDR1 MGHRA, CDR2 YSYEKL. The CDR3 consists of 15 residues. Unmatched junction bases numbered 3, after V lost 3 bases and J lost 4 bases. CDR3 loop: CASSQGQGASYGYTF. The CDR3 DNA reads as TGCGCCAGCAGCCAGGGACAGGGGGCGAGCTATGGCTACACCTTC.

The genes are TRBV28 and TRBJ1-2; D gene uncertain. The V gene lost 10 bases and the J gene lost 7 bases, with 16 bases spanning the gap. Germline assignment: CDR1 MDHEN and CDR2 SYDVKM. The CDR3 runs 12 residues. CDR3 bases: TGTGCCACGCTAGCCGGCGTATCTGGCTACACCTTC. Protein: CATLAGVSGYTF.

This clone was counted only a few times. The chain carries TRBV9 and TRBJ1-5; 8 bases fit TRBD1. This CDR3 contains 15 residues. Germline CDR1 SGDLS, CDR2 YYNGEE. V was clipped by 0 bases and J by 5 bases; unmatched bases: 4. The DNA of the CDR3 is TGTGCCAGCAGCGTAGAGAGGACAGGGTATCAGCCCCAGCATTTT. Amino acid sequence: CASSVERTGYQPQHF. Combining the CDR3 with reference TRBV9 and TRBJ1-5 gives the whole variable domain DSGVTQTPKHLITATGQRVTLRCSPRSGDLSVYWYQQSLDQGLQFLIQYYNGEERAKGNILERFSAQQFPDLHSELNLSSLELGDSALYFCASSVERTGYQPQHFGDGTRLSIL.

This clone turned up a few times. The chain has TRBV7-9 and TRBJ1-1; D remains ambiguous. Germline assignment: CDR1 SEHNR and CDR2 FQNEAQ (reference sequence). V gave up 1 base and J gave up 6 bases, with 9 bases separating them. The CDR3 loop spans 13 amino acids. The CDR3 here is CASSLVVWAEAFF. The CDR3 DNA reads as TGTGCCAGCAGCTTAGTGGTATGGGCTGAAGCTTTCTTT.

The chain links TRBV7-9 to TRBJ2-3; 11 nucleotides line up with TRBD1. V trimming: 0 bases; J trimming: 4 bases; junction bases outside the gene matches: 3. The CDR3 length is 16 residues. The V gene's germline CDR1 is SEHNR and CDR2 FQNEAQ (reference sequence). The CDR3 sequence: CASSLAWTGGADTQYF. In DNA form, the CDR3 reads TGTGCCAGCAGCTTAGCGTGGACAGGGGGCGCAGATACGCAGTATTTT.

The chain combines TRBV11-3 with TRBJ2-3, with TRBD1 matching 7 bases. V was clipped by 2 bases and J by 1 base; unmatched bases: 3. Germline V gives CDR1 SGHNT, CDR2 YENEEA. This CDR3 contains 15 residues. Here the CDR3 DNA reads TGTGCCAGCAGCTTAAAGACAGGGCGCACAGATACGCAGTATTTT. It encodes CASSLKTGRTDTQYF.

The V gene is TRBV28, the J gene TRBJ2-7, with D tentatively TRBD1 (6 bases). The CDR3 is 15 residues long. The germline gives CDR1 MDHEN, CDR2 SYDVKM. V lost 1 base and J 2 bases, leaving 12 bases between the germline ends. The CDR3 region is CASSLYSRGTYEQYF. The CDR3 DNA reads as TGTGCCAGCAGTTTATACTCGAGGGGGACCTACGAGCAGTACTTC.

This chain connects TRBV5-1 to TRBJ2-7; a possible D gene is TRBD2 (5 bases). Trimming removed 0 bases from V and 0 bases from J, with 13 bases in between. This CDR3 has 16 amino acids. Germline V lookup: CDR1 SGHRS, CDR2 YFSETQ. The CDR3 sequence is CASSLGGNRGSYEQYF. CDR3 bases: TGCGCCAGCAGCTTGGGAGGGAACAGAGGCTCCTACGAGCAGTACTTC.

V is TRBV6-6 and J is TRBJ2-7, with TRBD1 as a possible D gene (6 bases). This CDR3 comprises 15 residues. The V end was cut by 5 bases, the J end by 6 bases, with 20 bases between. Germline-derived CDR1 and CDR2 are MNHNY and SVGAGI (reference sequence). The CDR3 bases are TGTGCCAGCAGTCCAAGGGACATCACCCACTCCGAGCAGTACTTC. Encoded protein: CASSPRDITHSEQYF.

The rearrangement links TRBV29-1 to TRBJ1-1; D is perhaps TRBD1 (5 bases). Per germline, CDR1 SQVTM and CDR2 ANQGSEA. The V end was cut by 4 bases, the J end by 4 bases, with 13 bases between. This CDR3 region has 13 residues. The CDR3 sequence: CSVAQGQGTEAFF. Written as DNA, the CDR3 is TGCAGCGTTGCCCAGGGTCAGGGCACTGAAGCTTTCTTT.